This is a list of T cell receptor beta chains from one sample in a study of OX40 agonist ivuxolimab in advanced cancers. Data came from immunoSEQ multiplex PCR; TCRdb stores just in-frame clones and leaves some out. The data hold 9,000 to 15,000 clones, with around nine tenths observed a single time. The specimen comprised CD4+ or CD8+ T cells sorted from blood, sampled in a trial of the OX40 agonist ivuxolimab. The source of these receptors is an adult with an advanced solid tumor such as melanoma, head and neck, liver or kidney cancer. The CDR3 runs from the conserved cysteine through the conserved F or W.

j_call: TRBJ2-7; v_call: TRBV5-4; cdr3_aa: CASSSAGLGYEQYF
j_call: TRBJ2-4; v_call: TRBV5-6; cdr3_aa: CASSLANAGGPKNIQYF
j_call: TRBJ2-1; v_call: TRBV7-9; cdr3_aa: CASTTYNEQFF
j_call: TRBJ2-1; v_call: TRBV2; cdr3_aa: CASRGGRDSLNEQFF
j_call: TRBJ1-4; v_call: TRBV18; cdr3_aa: CASSPLVGLDGEKLFF
j_call: TRBJ1-1; v_call: TRBV7-9; cdr3_aa: CASSATGNTEAFF
j_call: TRBJ2-2; v_call: TRBV6-5; cdr3_aa: CASRQANTGELFF
j_call: TRBJ1-1; v_call: TRBV11-2; cdr3_aa: CASSHPTGGLTEAFF
j_call: TRBJ2-1; v_call: TRBV28; cdr3_aa: CASSFGQGAYYEQFF
j_call: TRBJ2-7; v_call: TRBV13; cdr3_aa: CAKRTSGRERSYEQYF
j_call: TRBJ2-1; v_call: TRBV23-1; cdr3_aa: CASSQEKNGRASFEQFF
j_call: TRBJ2-1; v_call: TRBV9; cdr3_aa: CASSARTGSSYNEQFF
j_call: TRBJ2-5; v_call: TRBV19; cdr3_aa: CASSKGTGGAVETQYF
j_call: TRBJ2-7; v_call: TRBV7-9; cdr3_aa: CASSLVVRGKGDEQYF
j_call: TRBJ2-1; v_call: TRBV6-6; cdr3_aa: CASSQNSVNEQFF
j_call: TRBJ2-7; v_call: TRBV11-2; cdr3_aa: CASSFGLYEQYF
j_call: TRBJ2-1; v_call: TRBV4-3; cdr3_aa: CASSQGLREVGRYNEQFF
j_call: TRBJ2-2; v_call: TRBV7-9; cdr3_aa: CASTRTFLRDSNTGELFF
j_call: TRBJ2-1; v_call: TRBV7-6; cdr3_aa: CASSLVATSRHEQFF
j_call: TRBJ1-5; v_call: TRBV9; cdr3_aa: CASSPYNTGEPQHF
j_call: TRBJ2-2; v_call: TRBV5-3; cdr3_aa: CASSLSGGTGELFF
j_call: TRBJ2-2; v_call: TRBV11-2; cdr3_aa: CASSRRGNTGELFF
j_call: TRBJ2-7; v_call: TRBV29-1; cdr3_aa: CSVEGGNYEQYF
j_call: TRBJ2-6; v_call: TRBV4-1; cdr3_aa: CASSQEGLGANVLTF
j_call: TRBJ2-1; v_call: TRBV6-4; cdr3_aa: CASSVRGASYNEQFF
j_call: TRBJ1-5; v_call: TRBV9; cdr3_aa: CASSPDSQYSNQPQHF
j_call: TRBJ2-7; v_call: TRBV27; cdr3_aa: CASSSSGSIEQYF
j_call: TRBJ1-1; v_call: TRBV6-5; cdr3_aa: CASSYSTFTEAFF
j_call: TRBJ1-4; v_call: TRBV4-1; cdr3_aa: CASSLTLGDNEKLFF
j_call: TRBJ2-7; v_call: TRBV5-5; cdr3_aa: CASSLKGEVNEQYF
j_call: TRBJ2-5; v_call: TRBV7-9; cdr3_aa: CASSTRDRPQETQYF
j_call: TRBJ2-7; v_call: TRBV29-1; cdr3_aa: CSVRVSGRSYEQYF
j_call: TRBJ1-6; v_call: TRBV6-5; cdr3_aa: CASSYTTGGSPLHF
j_call: TRBJ1-1; v_call: TRBV7-2; cdr3_aa: CASSPGVMAEAFF
j_call: TRBJ2-5; v_call: TRBV10-2; cdr3_aa: CASSDGKTQYF
j_call: TRBJ2-5; v_call: TRBV5-4; cdr3_aa: CASSLLTGETQYF
j_call: TRBJ1-4; v_call: TRBV11-3; cdr3_aa: CASSLRTDNEKLFF
j_call: TRBJ2-3; v_call: TRBV30; cdr3_aa: CAWDEGQGTTDTQYF
j_call: TRBJ2-3; v_call: TRBV23-1; cdr3_aa: CASGRDTQYF
j_call: TRBJ2-1; v_call: TRBV27; cdr3_aa: CASSPGLAGGPEQFF
j_call: TRBJ1-4; v_call: TRBV15; cdr3_aa: CATSVGTGDNEKLFF
j_call: TRBJ1-1; v_call: TRBV6-5; cdr3_aa: CASSYFLRDGAEAFF
j_call: TRBJ2-1; v_call: TRBV7-3; cdr3_aa: CASSLLAEDNEQFF
j_call: TRBJ2-3; v_call: TRBV6-1; cdr3_aa: CASSENLAGADLPTDTQYF
j_call: TRBJ2-3; v_call: TRBV6-5; cdr3_aa: CASSYLGALGADTQYF
j_call: TRBJ1-1; v_call: TRBV19; cdr3_aa: CASSIRRGVTEAFF
j_call: TRBJ1-4; v_call: TRBV4-1; cdr3_aa: CASSQGGTGDSTNEKLFF
j_call: TRBJ2-1; v_call: TRBV9; cdr3_aa: CASSVPGDYNEQFF
j_call: TRBJ2-1; v_call: TRBV9; cdr3_aa: CASSGGTHEQFF
j_call: TRBJ1-2; v_call: TRBV9; cdr3_aa: CASSVDGYGYTF
j_call: TRBJ1-1; v_call: TRBV6-6; cdr3_aa: CASSSGLRTEAFF
j_call: TRBJ2-1; v_call: TRBV7-6; cdr3_aa: CASSRPGQNNEQFF
j_call: TRBJ1-1; v_call: TRBV29-1; cdr3_aa: CSAPQGSVTEAFF
j_call: TRBJ1-2; v_call: TRBV4-1; cdr3_aa: CASSQVRTVNYGYTF
j_call: TRBJ2-1; v_call: TRBV6-4; cdr3_aa: CASSDSAEDEQFF